What follows describes a single T cell receptor beta chain. Its antigen is still unknown. This sample is drawn from a study of cytomegalovirus exposure and HLA in healthy donors. Findings of the study overall: One variant, a missense change in DCLRE1C, was linked in a later analysis to TCR beta V- and J-gene trimming. Because they were indistinguishable, some V segments, including TRBV6-2 and TRBV6-3, were excluded.

V lost 8 bases and J lost 4, with 17 bases in between. CDR3 size: 14 residues. Germline values: CDR1 SGHTA, CDR2 FQGNSA. Use of 60 Vbeta and 13 Jbeta primers characterized the PCR. Some clones are missing from TCRdb's copy, which holds only in-frame ones; the method was immunoSEQ multiplex PCR. The table lists around 160,000 clones, about three quarters of them singletons. The chain carries TRBV7-2 and TRBJ2-5, with D possibly being TRBD2 (6 bases). Sequences were obtained from PBMCs. This clonotype was obtained from a woman aged 40 to 50 in good health and CMV-seropositive. Written as DNA, the CDR3 is TGTGCCAGCGCGAAGAGGGCGGGGTTAGAGACCCAGTACTTC. It translates to CASAKRAGLETQYF.